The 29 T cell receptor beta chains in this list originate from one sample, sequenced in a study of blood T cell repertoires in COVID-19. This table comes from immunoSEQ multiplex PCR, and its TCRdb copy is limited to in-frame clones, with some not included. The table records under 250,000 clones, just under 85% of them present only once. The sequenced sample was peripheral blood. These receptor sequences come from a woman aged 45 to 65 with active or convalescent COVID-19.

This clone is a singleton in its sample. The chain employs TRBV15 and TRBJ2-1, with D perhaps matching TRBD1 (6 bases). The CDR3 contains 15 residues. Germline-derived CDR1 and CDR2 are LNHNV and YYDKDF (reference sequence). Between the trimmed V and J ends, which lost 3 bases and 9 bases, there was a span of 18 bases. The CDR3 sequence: CATSSPSGGLLEQFF. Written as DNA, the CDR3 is TGTGCCACCAGCAGCCCTTCTGGGGGCTTGCTTGAGCAGTTCTTC.

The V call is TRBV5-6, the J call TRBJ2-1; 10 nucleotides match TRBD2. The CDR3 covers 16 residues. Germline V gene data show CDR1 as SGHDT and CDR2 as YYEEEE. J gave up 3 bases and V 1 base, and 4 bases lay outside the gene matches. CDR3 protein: CASSLRLAGVYNEQFF. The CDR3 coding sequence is TGTGCCAGCAGCTTGCGCCTAGCGGGAGTCTACAATGAGCAGTTCTTC.

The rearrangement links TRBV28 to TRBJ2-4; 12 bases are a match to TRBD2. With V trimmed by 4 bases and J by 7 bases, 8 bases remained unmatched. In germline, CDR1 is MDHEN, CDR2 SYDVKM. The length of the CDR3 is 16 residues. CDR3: CASSSPRLAGVNIQYF. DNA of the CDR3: TGTGCCAGCAGTTCCCCCCGACTAGCGGGAGTTAACATTCAGTACTTC. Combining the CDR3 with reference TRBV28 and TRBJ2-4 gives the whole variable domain DVKVTQSSRYLVKRTGEKVFLECVQDMDHENMFWYRQDPGLGLRLIYFSYDVKMKEKGDIPEGYSVSREKKERFSLILESASTNQTSMYLCASSSPRLAGVNIQYFGAGTRLSVL.

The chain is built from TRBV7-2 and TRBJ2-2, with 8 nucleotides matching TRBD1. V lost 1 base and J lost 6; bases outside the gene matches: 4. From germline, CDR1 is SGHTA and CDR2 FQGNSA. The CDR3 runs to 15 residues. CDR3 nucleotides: TGTGCCAGCAGCTTAGGGGTACAGGGGGCCGGGGAGCTGTTTTTT. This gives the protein CASSLGVQGAGELFF.

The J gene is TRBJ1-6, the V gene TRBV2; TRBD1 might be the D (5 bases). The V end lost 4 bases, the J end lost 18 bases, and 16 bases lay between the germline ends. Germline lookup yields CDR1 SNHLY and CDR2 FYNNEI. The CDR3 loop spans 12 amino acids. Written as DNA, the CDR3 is TGTGCCAGCAGTGTTGGTTCCGGGGGATCCCACTTT. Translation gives CASSVGSGGSHF.

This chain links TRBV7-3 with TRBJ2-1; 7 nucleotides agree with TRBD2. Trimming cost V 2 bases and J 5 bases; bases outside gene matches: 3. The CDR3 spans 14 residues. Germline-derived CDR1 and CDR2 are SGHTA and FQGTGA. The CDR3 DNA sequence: TGTGCCAGCAGCTTAGCGGGAGCCGACAATGAGCAGTTCTTC. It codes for CASSLAGADNEQFF.

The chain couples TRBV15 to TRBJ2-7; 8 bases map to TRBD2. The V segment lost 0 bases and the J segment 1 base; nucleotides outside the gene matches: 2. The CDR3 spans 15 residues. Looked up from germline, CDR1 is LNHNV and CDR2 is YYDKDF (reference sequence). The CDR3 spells CATSRDRGGSYEQYF. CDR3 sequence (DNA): TGTGCCACCAGCAGAGATCGGGGGGGTTCCTACGAGCAGTACTTC.

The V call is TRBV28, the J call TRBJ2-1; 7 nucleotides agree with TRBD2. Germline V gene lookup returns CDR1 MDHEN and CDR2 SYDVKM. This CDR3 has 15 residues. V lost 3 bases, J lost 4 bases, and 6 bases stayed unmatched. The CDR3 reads CASSLGGSGYNEQFF. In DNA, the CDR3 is TGTGCCAGCAGTTTGGGCGGGAGTGGGTACAATGAGCAGTTCTTC.

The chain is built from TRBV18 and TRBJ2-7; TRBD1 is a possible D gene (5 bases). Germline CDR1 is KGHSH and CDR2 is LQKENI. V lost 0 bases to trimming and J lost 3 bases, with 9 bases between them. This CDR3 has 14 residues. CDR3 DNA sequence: TGTGCCAGCTCACCACCCTCAGGGATCTACGAGCAGTACTTC. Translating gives CASSPPSGIYEQYF. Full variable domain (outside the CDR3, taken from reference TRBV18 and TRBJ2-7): NAGVMQNPRHLVRRRGQEARLRCSPMKGHSHVYWYRQLPEEGLKFMVYLQKENIIDESGMPKERFSAEFPKEGPSILRIQQVVRGDSAAYFCASSPPSGIYEQYFGPGTRLTVT.

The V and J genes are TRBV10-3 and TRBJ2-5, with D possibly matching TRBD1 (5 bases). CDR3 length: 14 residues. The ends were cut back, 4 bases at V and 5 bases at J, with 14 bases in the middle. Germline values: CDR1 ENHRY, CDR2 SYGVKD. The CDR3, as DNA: TGTGCCATCAGTGGGGGCCCGCGCGAGGAGACCCAGTACTTC. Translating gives CAISGGPREETQYF.

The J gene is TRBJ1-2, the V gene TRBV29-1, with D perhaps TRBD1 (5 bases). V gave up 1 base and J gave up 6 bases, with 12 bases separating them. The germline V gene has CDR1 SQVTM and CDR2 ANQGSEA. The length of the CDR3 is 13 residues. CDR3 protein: CSVEAPRVNGYTF. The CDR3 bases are TGCAGCGTTGAAGCTCCCAGGGTTAATGGCTACACCTTC. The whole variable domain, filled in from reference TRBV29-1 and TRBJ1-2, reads SAVISQKPSRDICQRGTSLTIQCQVDSQVTMMFWYRQQPGQSLTLIATANQGSEATYESGFVIDKFPISRPNLTFSTLTVSNMSPEDSSIYLCSVEAPRVNGYTFGSGTRLTVV.

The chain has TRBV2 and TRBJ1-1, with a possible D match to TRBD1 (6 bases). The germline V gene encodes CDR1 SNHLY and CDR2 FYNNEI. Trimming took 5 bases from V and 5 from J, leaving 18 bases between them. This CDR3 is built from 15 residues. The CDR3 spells CASSFKVRGGTEAFF. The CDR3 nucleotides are TGTGCCAGCAGTTTTAAGGTCAGGGGTGGAACTGAAGCTTTCTTT.

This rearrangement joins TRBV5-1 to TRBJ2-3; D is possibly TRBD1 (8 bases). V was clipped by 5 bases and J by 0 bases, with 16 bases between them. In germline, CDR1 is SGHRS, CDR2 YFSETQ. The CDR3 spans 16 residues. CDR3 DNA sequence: TGCGCCAGCAGTTACGCGGGGGACAGGAGCACAGATACGCAGTATTTT. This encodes CASSYAGDRSTDTQYF.

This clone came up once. The CDR3 nucleotides read TGTGCCAGCAGTGACGGACTAGACTACGAGCAGTACTTC. Its translation: CASSDGLDYEQYF. This chain links TRBV6-1 with TRBJ2-7; 7 bases are shared with TRBD2. This CDR3 is built from 13 residues. V dropped 3 bases and J dropped 3; count of bases not matched to a gene: 2. The germline CDR1 and CDR2 sequences are MNHNS and SASEGT.

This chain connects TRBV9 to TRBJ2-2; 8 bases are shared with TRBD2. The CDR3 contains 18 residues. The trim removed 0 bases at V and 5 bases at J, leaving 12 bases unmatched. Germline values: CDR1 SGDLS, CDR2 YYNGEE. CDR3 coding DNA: TGTGCCAGCAGCGTAGAATCGACTAGCGTTACAATGACCGGGGAGCTGTTTTTT. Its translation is CASSVESTSVTMTGELFF.

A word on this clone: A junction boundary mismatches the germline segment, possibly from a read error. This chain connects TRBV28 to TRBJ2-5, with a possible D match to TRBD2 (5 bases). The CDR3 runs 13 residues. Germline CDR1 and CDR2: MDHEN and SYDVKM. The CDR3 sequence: CASSLGSQGTQYF. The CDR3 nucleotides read TGTGCCAGCAGTTTGGGGAGTCAAGGGACCCAGTACTTC.

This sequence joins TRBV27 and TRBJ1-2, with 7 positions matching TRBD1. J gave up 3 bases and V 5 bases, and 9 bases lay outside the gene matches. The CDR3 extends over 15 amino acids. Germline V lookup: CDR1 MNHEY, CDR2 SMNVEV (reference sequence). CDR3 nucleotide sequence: TGTGCCAGCAGTCCATCCTGGGACAGCCACTATGGCTACACCTTC. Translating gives CASSPSWDSHYGYTF.

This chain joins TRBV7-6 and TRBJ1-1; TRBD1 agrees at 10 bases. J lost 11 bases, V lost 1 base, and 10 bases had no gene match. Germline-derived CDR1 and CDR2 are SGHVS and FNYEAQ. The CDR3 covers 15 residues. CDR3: CASSLETGGRRGAFF. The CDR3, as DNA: TGTGCCAGCAGCTTAGAGACAGGGGGCCGACGGGGGGCTTTCTTT.

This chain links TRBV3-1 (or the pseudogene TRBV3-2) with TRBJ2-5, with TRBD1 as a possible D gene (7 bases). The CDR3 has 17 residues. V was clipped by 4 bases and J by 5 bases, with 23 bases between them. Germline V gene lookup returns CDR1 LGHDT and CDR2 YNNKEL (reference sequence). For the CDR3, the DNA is TGTGCCAGCAGCCTCATTGGATGGGCAGGGGGGTTGGAGACCCAGTACTTC. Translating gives CASSLIGWAGGLETQYF.

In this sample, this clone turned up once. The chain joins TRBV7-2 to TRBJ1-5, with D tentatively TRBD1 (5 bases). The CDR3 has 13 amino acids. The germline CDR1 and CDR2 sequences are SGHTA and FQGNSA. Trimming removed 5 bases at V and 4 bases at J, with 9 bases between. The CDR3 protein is CASSPTGNQPQHF. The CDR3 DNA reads TGTGCCAGCAGCCCTACAGGTAATCAGCCCCAGCATTTT.

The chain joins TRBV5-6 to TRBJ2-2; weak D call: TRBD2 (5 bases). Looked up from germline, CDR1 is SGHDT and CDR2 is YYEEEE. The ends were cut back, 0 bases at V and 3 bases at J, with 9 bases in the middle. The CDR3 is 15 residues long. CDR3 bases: TGTGCCAGCAGCTTGGCCTGGCGGGACACCGGGGAGCTGTTTTTT. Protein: CASSLAWRDTGELFF.

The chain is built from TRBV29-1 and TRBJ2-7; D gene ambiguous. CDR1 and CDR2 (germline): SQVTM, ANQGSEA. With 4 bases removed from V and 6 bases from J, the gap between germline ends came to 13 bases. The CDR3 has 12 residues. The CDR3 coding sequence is TGCAGCGTTGTGAGTCCAGCAGGCGAGCAGTACTTC. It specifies CSVVSPAGEQYF.

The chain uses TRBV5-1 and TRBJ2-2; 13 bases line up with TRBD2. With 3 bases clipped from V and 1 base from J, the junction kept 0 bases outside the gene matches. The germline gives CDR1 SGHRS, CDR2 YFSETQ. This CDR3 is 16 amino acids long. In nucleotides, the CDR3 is TGCGCCAGCAGCTGGACTAGCGGGAGGAACACCGGGGAGCTGTTTTTT. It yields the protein CASSWTSGRNTGELFF.

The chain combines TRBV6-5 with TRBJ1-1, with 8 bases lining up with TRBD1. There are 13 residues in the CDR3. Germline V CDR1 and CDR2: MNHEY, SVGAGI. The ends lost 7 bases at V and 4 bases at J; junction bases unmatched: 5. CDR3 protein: CASTQQGVTEAFF. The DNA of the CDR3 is TGTGCCAGCACCCAACAGGGGGTCACTGAAGCTTTCTTT.

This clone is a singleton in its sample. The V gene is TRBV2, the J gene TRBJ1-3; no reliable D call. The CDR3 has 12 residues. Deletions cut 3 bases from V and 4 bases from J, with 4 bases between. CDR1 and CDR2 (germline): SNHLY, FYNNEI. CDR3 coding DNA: TGTGCCAGCAGTGAGGCCGGAAACACCATATATTTT. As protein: CASSEAGNTIYF.

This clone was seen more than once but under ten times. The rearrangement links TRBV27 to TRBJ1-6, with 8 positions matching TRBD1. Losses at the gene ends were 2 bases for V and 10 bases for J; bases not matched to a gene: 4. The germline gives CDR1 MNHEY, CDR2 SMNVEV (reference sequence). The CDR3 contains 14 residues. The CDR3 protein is CASSLGQGESPLHF. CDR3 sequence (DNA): TGTGCCAGCAGTTTAGGACAGGGCGAATCACCCCTCCACTTT.

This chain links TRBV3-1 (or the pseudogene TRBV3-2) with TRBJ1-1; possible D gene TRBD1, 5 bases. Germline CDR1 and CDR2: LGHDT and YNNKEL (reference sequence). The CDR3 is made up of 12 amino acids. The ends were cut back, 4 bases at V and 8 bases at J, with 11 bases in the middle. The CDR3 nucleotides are TGTGCCAGCAGCCTGGAGGGGACGGAAGCTTTCTTT. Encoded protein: CASSLEGTEAFF.

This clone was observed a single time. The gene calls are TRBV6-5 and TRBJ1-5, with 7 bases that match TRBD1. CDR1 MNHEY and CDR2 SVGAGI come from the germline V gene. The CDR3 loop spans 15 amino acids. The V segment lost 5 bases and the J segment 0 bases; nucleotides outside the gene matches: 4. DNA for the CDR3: TGTGCCAGCAGTCGAGGGACAGCTAGCAATCAGCCCCAGCATTTT. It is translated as CASSRGTASNQPQHF.

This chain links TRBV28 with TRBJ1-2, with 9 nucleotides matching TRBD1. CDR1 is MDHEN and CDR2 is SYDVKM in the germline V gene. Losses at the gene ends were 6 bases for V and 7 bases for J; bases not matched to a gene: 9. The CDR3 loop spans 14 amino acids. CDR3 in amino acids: CASRQSGQGGGYTF. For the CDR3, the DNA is TGTGCCAGCAGACAATCGGGACAGGGAGGTGGCTACACCTTC.